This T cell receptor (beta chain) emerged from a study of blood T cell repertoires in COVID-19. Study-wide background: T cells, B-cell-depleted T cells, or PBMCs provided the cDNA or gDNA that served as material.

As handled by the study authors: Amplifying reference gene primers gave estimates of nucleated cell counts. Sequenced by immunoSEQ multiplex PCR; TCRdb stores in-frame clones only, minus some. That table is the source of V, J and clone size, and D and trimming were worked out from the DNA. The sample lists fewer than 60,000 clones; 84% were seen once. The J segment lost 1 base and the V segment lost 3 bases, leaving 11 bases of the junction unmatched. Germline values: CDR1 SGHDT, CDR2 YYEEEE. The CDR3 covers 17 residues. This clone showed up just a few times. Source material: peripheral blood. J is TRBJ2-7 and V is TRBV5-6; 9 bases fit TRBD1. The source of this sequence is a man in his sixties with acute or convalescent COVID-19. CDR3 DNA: TGTGCCAGCAGCTCCCCCCCCGGGACAGGGAAATCCTACGAGCAGTACTTC. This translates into CASSSPPGTGKSYEQYF. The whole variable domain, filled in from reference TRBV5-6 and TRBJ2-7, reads DAGVTQSPTHLIKTRGQQVTLRCSPKSGHDTVSWYQQALGQGPQFIFQYYEEEERQRGNFPDRFSGHQFPNYSSELNVNALLLGDSALYLCASSSPPGTGKSYEQYFGPGTRLTVT.